This T cell receptor beta chain emerged from a study of siplizumab effects on memory and regulatory T cells. Some clones are missing from TCRdb's copy, which holds only in-frame ones; the method was immunoSEQ multiplex PCR. Among more than 70,000 clones listed, approximately 95% were seen once. This CDR3 contains 14 residues. Germline CDR1 reads ENHRY; CDR2 reads SYGVKD. V lost 6 bases, J lost 6 bases, and 17 bases lay in between. The TCR was taken from a human donor in good health. The sample comprised CD8+ T cells sorted from blood. The chain combines TRBV10-3 with TRBJ1-2, with D possibly being TRBD1 (6 bases). The CDR3 loop reads CAISDLDSLDGYTF. The CDR3 DNA reads as TGTGCCATCAGCGATCTGGACAGCCTTGATGGCTACACCTTC.